This is a list of T cell receptor beta chains from one sample in a study of regulatory T cells in long-lasting Graves disease. TCRdb processed the multiplex PCR reads anew with MiXCR; each CDR3 protein has one entry. This sample has about 660,000 distinct CDR3 sequences, with 25% to 35% found just once. The input for sequencing was peripheral blood mononuclear cells (PBMCs), taken when the disease was refractory, from a patient treated with antithyroid drugs. These receptors originate from a female donor with Graves disease. Each CDR3 is given with its conserved first and last residue. The order of the fields is J gene, clone size, V gene, D gene, CDR3 length, CDR3 protein, CDR3 DNA. D genes are given only for firm matches. Expanded clones get a size class; other rows say once, few or many, or leave the size out.

j_call: TRBJ1-2
clone_size: few
v_call: TRBV5-6
d_call: TRBD1
cdr3_length: 15
cdr3_aa: CASSSRGRFNYGYTF
cdr3_nt: TGTGCCAGCAGCTCCAGGGGGCGATTTAACTATGGCTACACCTTC

j_call: TRBJ2-5
clone_size: -
v_call: TRBV9
d_call: -
cdr3_length: 14
cdr3_aa: CASSVGALSRAQYF
cdr3_nt: TGTGCCAGCAGCGTAGGGGCTTTATCGAGAGCCCAGTACTTC

j_call: TRBJ1-1
clone_size: -
v_call: TRBV18
d_call: -
cdr3_length: 15
cdr3_aa: CASSPRDTRYTEAFF
cdr3_nt: TGTGCCAGCTCACCACGGGACACCCGATACACTGAAGCTTTCTTT

j_call: TRBJ1-1
clone_size: few
v_call: TRBV3-1
d_call: -
cdr3_length: 14
cdr3_aa: CASSQVEGNTEAFF
cdr3_nt: TGTGCCAGCAGCCAAGTCGAGGGGAACACTGAAGCTTTCTTT

j_call: TRBJ2-7
clone_size: -
v_call: TRBV6-5
d_call: TRBD1
cdr3_length: 16
cdr3_aa: CASSYPSGTGSYEQYF
cdr3_nt: TGTGCCAGCAGTTACCCCTCCGGGACAGGGTCCTACGAGCAGTACTTC

j_call: TRBJ1-4
clone_size: few
v_call: TRBV20-1
d_call: -
cdr3_length: 12
cdr3_aa: CSYGADNEKLFF
cdr3_nt: TGCAGCTACGGGGCAGATAATGAAAAACTGTTTTTT

j_call: TRBJ1-6
clone_size: -
v_call: TRBV6-5
d_call: -
cdr3_length: 15
cdr3_aa: CASSYSEGSNSPLHF
cdr3_nt: TGTGCCAGCAGTTACTCGGAAGGGTCGAATTCACCCCTCCACTTT

j_call: TRBJ1-1
clone_size: -
v_call: TRBV10-3
d_call: TRBD1
cdr3_length: 12
cdr3_aa: CAIGQGDTKAFF
cdr3_nt: TGTGCCATCGGACAGGGGGACACTAAAGCTTTCTTT

j_call: TRBJ1-4
clone_size: -
v_call: TRBV27
d_call: -
cdr3_length: 14
cdr3_aa: CASSPTDRVGKLFF
cdr3_nt: TGTGCCAGCAGTCCGACCGACAGAGTGGGAAAACTGTTTTTT

j_call: TRBJ2-7
clone_size: few
v_call: TRBV19
d_call: TRBD1
cdr3_length: 14
cdr3_aa: CASSMGDRVHEQYF
cdr3_nt: TGTGCCAGTAGTATGGGGGACAGGGTCCACGAGCAGTACTTC